Following are 27 T cell receptor beta chains from one sample sequenced in a study of chemoradiotherapy in HPV16-positive cancers. Profiled with immunoSEQ multiplex PCR; TCRdb holds only in-frame clones, not every one. The data show about 2,700 clones, around nine tenths seen once. Here the sequenced sample was tumor tissue, taken from a patient who underwent chemoradiotherapy. All receptors derive from a human donor with HPV-associated anogenital cancer.

The V call is TRBV7-9, the J call TRBJ2-1; 8 bases line up with TRBD2. The CDR3 runs 15 residues. Germline-derived CDR1 and CDR2 are SEHNR and FQNEAQ (reference sequence). V shed 3 bases and J 0 bases; nucleotides not matched to a gene: 1. CDR3 amino acids: CASSFRGGSYNEQFF. For the CDR3, the DNA is TGTGCCAGCAGCTTCCGGGGGGGCTCCTACAATGAGCAGTTCTTC.

The chain recombines TRBV5-1 with TRBJ1-3, with 7 bases that match TRBD1. The junction had 13 bases not matched to a gene; V was cut back by 4 bases and J by 0 bases. The V gene's germline CDR1 is SGHRS and CDR2 YFSETQ. This CDR3 has 18 residues. The chain's CDR3 is CASSPGSAGGFSGNTIYF. DNA of the CDR3: TGCGCCAGCAGCCCTGGCTCGGCAGGGGGGTTCTCTGGAAACACCATATATTTT. Looking up the rest from reference TRBV5-1 and TRBJ1-3 gives the full variable domain: KAGVTQTPRYLIKTRGQQVTLSCSPISGHRSVSWYQQTPGQGLQFLFEYFSETQRNKGNFPGRFSGRQFSNSRSEMNVSTLELGDSALYLCASSPGSAGGFSGNTIYFGEGSWLTVV.

The chain joins TRBV29-1 to TRBJ2-1; 11 nucleotides align to TRBD2. This CDR3 is built from 14 residues. Germline values: CDR1 SQVTM, CDR2 ANQGSEA. The trim removed 4 bases at V and 4 bases at J, leaving 3 bases unmatched. For the CDR3, the DNA is TGCAGCGTTGTAGCGGGGGGGTGGTACAATGAGCAGTTCTTC. The encoded protein is CSVVAGGWYNEQFF.

The rearrangement uses TRBV9 and TRBJ1-4; tentative D call: TRBD1 (6 bases). The CDR3 consists of 15 residues. The V gene's germline CDR1 is SGDLS and CDR2 YYNGEE. V gave up 0 bases and J gave up 6 bases, with 12 bases separating them. Here the CDR3 reads CASSVGAGAYEKLFF. In nucleotides, the CDR3 is TGTGCCAGCAGCGTAGGGGCAGGGGCTTATGAAAAACTGTTTTTT.

This clone was recorded once. The gene calls are TRBV6-5 and TRBJ1-2; possibly TRBD1 for D (6 bases). Per the germline V gene, CDR1 is MNHEY and CDR2 is SVGAGI. V was pared by 6 bases and J by 7 bases, with 9 bases between. The CDR3 extends over 11 amino acids. The CDR3 loop reads CASSQGTGYTF. The CDR3, as DNA: TGTGCCAGCAGCCAGGGGACTGGCTACACCTTC.

This chain uses TRBV19 with TRBJ1-4; D unresolved. Trimming removed 4 bases from V and 6 bases from J, with 9 bases in between. Germline CDR1 and CDR2: LNHDA and SQIVND (reference sequence). This CDR3 comprises 13 residues. The CDR3 DNA sequence: TGTGCCAGTAGTAGAGGGTGGCATGAAAAACTGTTTTTT. Protein: CASSRGWHEKLFF.

This clone was counted between two and nine times. The chain recombines TRBV7-2 with TRBJ2-7; D is undetermined. Per germline, CDR1 SGHTA and CDR2 FQGNSA. V dropped 5 bases and J dropped 2 bases, with 10 bases sitting between them. CDR3 length: 13 residues. The CDR3 reads CASSPTRTYEQYF. CDR3 nucleotides: TGTGCCAGCAGCCCAACAAGAACCTACGAGCAGTACTTC.

This clone occurred once. The chain has TRBV11-2 and TRBJ2-5; TRBD2 matches 8 bases. Per germline, CDR1 SGHAT and CDR2 FQNNGV. The junction had 5 bases not matched to a gene; V was cut back by 3 bases and J by 2 bases. The length of the CDR3 is 15 residues. CDR3 sequence: CASSLNSGAQETQYF. CDR3 DNA sequence: TGTGCCAGCAGCTTGAATAGCGGGGCGCAAGAGACCCAGTACTTC.

The rearrangement uses TRBV5-1 and TRBJ2-3; D gene uncertain. V was pared by 3 bases and J by 5 bases, with 4 bases between. Germline CDR1 SGHRS, CDR2 YFSETQ. The CDR3 is made up of 11 amino acids. CDR3 coding DNA: TGCGCCAGCAGCTCGGGAGATACGCAGTATTTT. Translation: CASSSGDTQYF.

This chain links TRBV15 with TRBJ2-3; the match to TRBD2 covers 7 bases. Germline-derived CDR1 and CDR2 are LNHNV and YYDKDF (reference sequence). V was clipped by 0 bases and J by 2 bases; unmatched bases: 5. The CDR3 is 16 residues long. The DNA of the CDR3 is TGTGCCACCAGCAGAGAACAGCGGGATCACACAGATACGCAGTATTTT. As protein: CATSREQRDHTDTQYF.

The rearrangement links TRBV28 to TRBJ2-4; a weak D match, TRBD2 (6 bases). The CDR3 spans 18 residues. Germline loops: CDR1 MDHEN, CDR2 SYDVKM. V was clipped by 3 bases and J by 3 bases, with 21 bases between them. The CDR3 sequence is CASSFQMEGRRVKNIQYF. DNA of the CDR3: TGTGCCAGCAGTTTTCAAATGGAGGGGCGGCGGGTCAAAAACATTCAGTACTTC.

V usage is TRBV4-2 and J usage is TRBJ2-1; D possibly corresponds to TRBD2 (6 bases). Germline CDR1 and CDR2: LGHNA and YNFKEQ. The V end was cut by 2 bases, the J end by 4 bases, with 21 bases between. The CDR3 length is 18 residues. CDR3 residues: CASSQRVKRWRGYNEQFF. The DNA of the CDR3 is TGTGCCAGCAGCCAAAGGGTCAAGAGGTGGCGGGGTTACAATGAGCAGTTCTTC.

In the case of this clone: At one end the junction does not follow the germline gene, possibly because of a read error. The V and J genes are TRBV5-6 and TRBJ2-7; D is possibly TRBD2 (6 bases). The length of the CDR3 is 13 residues. Germline V gene lookup returns CDR1 SGHDT and CDR2 YYEEEE. CDR3 DNA sequence: TGTGCCAGCAGCTCCCGGGACTCCTTCGAGCAGTACTTC. It is translated as CASSSRDSFEQYF.

The J gene is TRBJ2-3, the V gene TRBV9; D might be TRBD2 (5 bases). Germline V lookup: CDR1 SGDLS, CDR2 YYNGEE. The CDR3 contains 14 residues. Trimming removed 2 bases at V and 5 bases at J, with 12 bases between. Here the CDR3 DNA reads TGTGCCAGCAGCGTGGAGAGCCGGGGAGATACGCAGTATTTT. Amino acids: CASSVESRGDTQYF.

This rearrangement joins TRBV29-1 to TRBJ2-3; 7 bases match TRBD2. Looked up from germline, CDR1 is SQVTM and CDR2 is ANQGSEA. Unmatched junction bases numbered 6, after V lost 1 base and J lost 2 bases. There are 15 residues in the CDR3. CDR3 in DNA: TGCAGCGTTGAAGTTAGCGGGTTGGCCACAGATACGCAGTATTTT. This gives the protein CSVEVSGLATDTQYF.

CDR3 protein: CASSIGTLREEQYF. Written as DNA, the CDR3 is TGTGCCAGTAGTATCGGGACACTGAGGGAGGAGCAGTACTTC. The rearrangement links TRBV19 to TRBJ2-7, with D perhaps matching TRBD1 (6 bases). Germline CDR1 reads LNHDA; CDR2 reads SQIVND (reference sequence). The CDR3 sequence is 14 residues long. Trimming removed 3 bases from V and 7 bases from J, with 16 bases in between.

This chain joins TRBV27 and TRBJ1-2, with D perhaps TRBD1 (6 bases). Per the germline V gene, CDR1 is MNHEY and CDR2 is SMNVEV (reference sequence). The CDR3 spans 13 residues. The V gene lost 4 bases and the J gene lost 3 bases, with 9 bases spanning the gap. The CDR3 sequence is CASSYQGYYGYTF. The CDR3 coding sequence is TGTGCCAGCAGTTACCAGGGGTACTATGGCTACACCTTC.

The V and J genes are TRBV2 and TRBJ1-3; D remains unclear. Germline values: CDR1 SNHLY, CDR2 FYNNEI. This CDR3 region has 14 residues. The V gene lost 6 bases and the J gene lost 3 bases, with 12 bases spanning the gap. The CDR3 spells CASRLEPGGNTIYF. DNA for the CDR3: TGTGCCAGCAGATTAGAACCCGGTGGAAACACCATATATTTT. The full variable domain, in which reference TRBV2 and TRBJ1-3 provide the parts outside the CDR3, is EPEVTQTPSHQVTQMGQEVILRCVPISNHLYFYWYRQILGQKVEFLVSFYNNEISEKSEIFDDQFSVERPDGSNFTLKIRSTKLEDSAMYFCASRLEPGGNTIYFGEGSWLTVV.

The chain recombines TRBV28 with TRBJ1-1; D perhaps matches TRBD1 (5 bases). Trimming took off 7 bases at V and 1 base at J, with 19 bases between the two ends. The CDR3 consists of 16 residues. Germline V lookup: CDR1 MDHEN, CDR2 SYDVKM. DNA for the CDR3: TGTGCCAGCACCACTTTGGTGGGGCGCGGGAACACTGAAGCTTTCTTT. It translates to CASTTLVGRGNTEAFF.

The rearrangement uses TRBV30 and TRBJ1-2; TRBD1 might be the D (5 bases). CDR3 length equals 14 residues. Germline values: CDR1 GTSNPN, CDR2 SVGIG (reference sequence). Trimming left V 4 bases short and J 4 bases short, with 16 bases between. Written as DNA, the CDR3 is TGTGCCTGGAAGCGGGACCCAAGGGCCTATGGCTACACCTTC. Encoded protein: CAWKRDPRAYGYTF. Looking up the rest from reference TRBV30 and TRBJ1-2 gives the full variable domain: SQTIHQWPATLVQPVGSPLSLECTVEGTSNPNLYWYRQAAGRGLQLLFYSVGIGQISSEVPQNLSASRPQDRQFILSSKKLLLSDSGFYLCAWKRDPRAYGYTFGSGTRLTVV.

This rearrangement joins TRBV19 to TRBJ2-7; 12 bases align to TRBD2. CDR3 size: 15 residues. V was clipped by 4 bases and J by 4 bases; unmatched bases: 5. Per the germline V gene, CDR1 is LNHDA and CDR2 is SQIVND (reference sequence). In DNA form, the CDR3 reads TGTGCCAGTAGTAGACTAGCGGGGGAGGTGTACGAGCAGTACTTC. Its translation: CASSRLAGEVYEQYF.

In its sample, this clone was seen once. The chain carries TRBV2 and TRBJ2-4; no firm D call. Trimming shortened V by 5 bases and J by 0 bases, and 8 bases separated the two germline ends. CDR1 is SNHLY and CDR2 is FYNNEI in the germline V gene. The CDR3 is 14 residues long. In nucleotides, the CDR3 is TGTGCCAGCAGTCGTGAGGAAGCCAAAAACATTCAGTACTTC. It encodes CASSREEAKNIQYF.

The rearrangement links TRBV5-1 to TRBJ2-5; D might be TRBD1 or TRBD2, each matching 6 bases. Germline values: CDR1 SGHRS, CDR2 YFSETQ. V shed 4 bases and J shed 2 bases, with 12 bases lying between them. The CDR3 has 14 amino acids. CDR3 amino acids: CASSQGTSQETQYF. The CDR3 DNA reads as TGCGCCAGCAGCCAGGGGACTTCTCAAGAGACCCAGTACTTC. Full variable domain (remainder filled in from reference TRBV5-1 and TRBJ2-5): KAGVTQTPRYLIKTRGQQVTLSCSPISGHRSVSWYQQTPGQGLQFLFEYFSETQRNKGNFPGRFSGRQFSNSRSEMNVSTLELGDSALYLCASSQGTSQETQYFGPGTRLLVL.

The chain couples TRBV27 to TRBJ1-5; TRBD1 aligns across 11 bases. The CDR3 sequence is 14 residues long. The V segment lost 6 bases and the J segment 9 bases; nucleotides outside the gene matches: 7. Germline CDR1 and CDR2: MNHEY and SMNVEV (reference sequence). The CDR3: CASSQGQGARPQHF. The CDR3 DNA sequence: TGTGCCAGCAGCCAAGGACAGGGGGCTCGGCCCCAGCATTTT.

V is TRBV4-3 and J is TRBJ2-7; TRBD1 matches at 8 bases. Unmatched junction bases numbered 7, after V lost 1 base and J lost 2 bases. The germline gives CDR1 LGHNA, CDR2 YSLEER. The CDR3 is 16 residues long. The CDR3 protein is CASSQGMTGAPYEQYF. CDR3 DNA: TGCGCCAGCAGCCAAGGGATGACAGGGGCCCCCTACGAGCAGTACTTC.

V and J are TRBV11-1 and TRBJ2-1; 8 bases fit TRBD2. Losses at the gene ends were 5 bases for V and 7 bases for J; bases not matched to a gene: 13. This CDR3 contains 16 residues. Germline CDR1 is SGHAT and CDR2 is FQDESV (reference sequence). The CDR3 spells CASSPASGGALNEQFF. CDR3 DNA: TGTGCCAGCAGCCCCGCAAGCGGGGGTGCCCTTAATGAGCAGTTCTTC.

The CDR3 spells CASSSTDRSFNYGYTF. In nucleotides, the CDR3 is TGCGCCAGCAGCTCCACCGACAGGTCCTTTAACTATGGCTACACCTTC. V usage is TRBV5-1 and J usage is TRBJ1-2; D perhaps matches TRBD1 (6 bases). Germline CDR1 is SGHRS and CDR2 is YFSETQ. There are 16 residues in the CDR3. V was pared by 3 bases and J by 1 base, with 16 bases between.